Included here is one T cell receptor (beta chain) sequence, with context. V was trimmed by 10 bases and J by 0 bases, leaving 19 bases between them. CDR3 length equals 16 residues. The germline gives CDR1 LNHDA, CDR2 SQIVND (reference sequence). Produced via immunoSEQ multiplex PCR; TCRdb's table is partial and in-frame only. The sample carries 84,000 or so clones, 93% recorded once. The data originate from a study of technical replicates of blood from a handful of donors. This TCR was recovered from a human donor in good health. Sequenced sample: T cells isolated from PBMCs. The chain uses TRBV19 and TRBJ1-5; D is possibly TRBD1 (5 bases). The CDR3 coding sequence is TGTGCCACCGGGGACTTATCGGGATATAGCAATCAGCCCCAGCATTTT. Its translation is CATGDLSGYSNQPQHF.